This T cell receptor beta chain was retrieved from a study of T cell responses to AZD1222 COVID-19 vaccine. Across the study: Pooled together were second doses at about 4 or about 12 weeks.

The CDR3 consists of 14 residues. Trimming shortened V by 0 bases and J by 3 bases, and 7 bases separated the two germline ends. Looked up from germline, CDR1 is SGHRS and CDR2 is YFSETQ. Some clones are missing from TCRdb's copy, which holds only in-frame ones; the method was immunoSEQ multiplex PCR. The data hold 68,000 or so clones, with about 80% observed a single time. The receptor comes from an adult in good health. The starting material was peripheral blood, obtained on day 0 of AZD1222 vaccination. V usage is TRBV5-1 and J usage is TRBJ2-1; D ambiguous. CDR3 sequence reads: CASSLGRNYNEQFF. The CDR3 bases are TGCGCCAGCAGCTTGGGACGGAACTACAATGAGCAGTTCTTC. Drawing the rest from reference TRBV5-1 and TRBJ2-1, the complete variable domain is KAGVTQTPRYLIKTRGQQVTLSCSPISGHRSVSWYQQTPGQGLQFLFEYFSETQRNKGNFPGRFSGRQFSNSRSEMNVSTLELGDSALYLCASSLGRNYNEQFFGPGTRLTVL.